Listed here is a single TCR beta chain. This record belongs to a study of human T cells and chemical hapten exposure. TCRdb re-called the RACE reads through MiXCR, storing one row per CDR3 protein. The sample has about 120,000 distinct CDR3 sequences, around 11% seen once; the top ten hold approximately 2.5%. V was clipped by 3 bases and J by 5 bases, with 14 bases between them. CDR3 length: 15 amino acids. The time point is: patch test 3, about 24 weeks after DPC sensitization. Described treatment: therapeutic diphenylcyclopropenone sensitization with weekly scalp DPC. This sequence joins TRBV12-3 or TRBV12-4 and TRBJ1-5; D perhaps matches TRBD1 (5 bases). The sequence derives from a woman in her forties or fifties with alopecia areata. Some clones in this sample may be carry-over from other donors' samples. Sequencing used whole blood, obtained in connection with sensitization to the hapten diphenylcyclopropenone (DPC). The DNA of the CDR3 is TGTGCCAGCAGTTTTGGGGGAAGATCCTATCAGCCCCAGCATTTT. Encoded protein: CASSFGGRSYQPQHF.